These 18 T cell receptor beta chains originate from one sample sequenced in a study of a mutant IDH1 vaccine in newly diagnosed glioma. Their specific antigens are unknown. Time point denoted: week 11, during vaccination. All doses held 300 ug of mutant IDH1 20-mer peptide, with topical imiquimod. Sequenced by immunoSEQ multiplex PCR; TCRdb stores in-frame clones only, minus some. The table has about 62,000 clones, about 89% seen once; the top ten hold 1.5% to 2.5%. The specimen comprised PBMCs, sampled from a glioma patient whose treatment included an IDH1 peptide vaccine. The source of these receptors is a middle-aged man with glioma.

The rearrangement links TRBV18 to TRBJ1-1; a possible D gene is TRBD1 (6 bases). Looked up from germline, CDR1 is KGHSH and CDR2 is LQKENI. V dropped 1 base and J dropped 4 bases, with 13 bases sitting between them. The CDR3 is 15 residues long. This CDR3 is CASSPRKGEATEAFF. CDR3 bases: TGTGCCAGCTCACCACGAAAGGGGGAGGCCACTGAAGCTTTCTTT.

This rearrangement joins TRBV21-1 to TRBJ2-2. TRBV21-1 is annotated as a pseudogene. The CDR3 contains 16 residues. The CDR3 loop is CASSKVRGPNTGELFF. The CDR3 bases are TGTGCCAGCAGCAAAGTGAGAGGACCGAACACCGGGGAGCTGTTTTTT.

The J gene is TRBJ1-5, the V gene TRBV30; D gene uncertain. The CDR3 consists of 13 residues. Trimming took 2 bases from V and 6 from J, leaving 11 bases between them. Germline lookup yields CDR1 GTSNPN and CDR2 SVGIG (reference sequence). The CDR3 spells CAWSSSPGQPQHF. CDR3 coding DNA: TGTGCCTGGAGTAGTTCCCCCGGTCAGCCCCAGCATTTT. The full variable domain, completed using reference TRBV30 and TRBJ1-5, is SQTIHQWPATLVQPVGSPLSLECTVEGTSNPNLYWYRQAAGRGLQLLFYSVGIGQISSEVPQNLSASRPQDRQFILSSKKLLLSDSGFYLCAWSSSPGQPQHFGDGTRLSIL.

This chain connects TRBV4-2 to TRBJ1-1, with 8 bases that match TRBD1. Germline CDR1 and CDR2: LGHNA and YNFKEQ. Losses at the gene ends were 4 bases for V and 4 bases for J; bases not matched to a gene: 2. The CDR3 has 13 amino acids. CDR3 sequence (DNA): TGTGCCAGCAGCCGGACAGGGAGCACTGAAGCTTTCTTT. Translation gives CASSRTGSTEAFF.

J is TRBJ2-2 and V is TRBV19; TRBD1 might be the D (5 bases). Germline loops: CDR1 LNHDA, CDR2 SQIVND (reference sequence). The CDR3 extends over 16 amino acids. V was cut by 5 bases and J by 0 bases, with 13 bases left in between. The CDR3 loop reads CASSPQGVANTGELFF. The CDR3 nucleotides are TGTGCCAGTAGTCCCCAGGGTGTCGCGAACACCGGGGAGCTGTTTTTT.

In DNA form, the CDR3 reads TGCGCCAGCAGTGAGCGTCGGATTAACTATGGCTACACCTTC. Its protein is CASSERRINYGYTF. The chain uses TRBV10-2 and TRBJ1-2; D uncertain. CDR1 and CDR2 from the germline V gene are WSHSY and SAAADI. This CDR3 contains 14 residues. V lost 2 bases and J 1 base, leaving 8 bases between the germline ends.

This sequence joins TRBV4-1 and TRBJ2-4; D gene uncertain. Germline V gene lookup returns CDR1 MGHRA and CDR2 YSYEKL. There are 16 residues in the CDR3. V lost 0 bases to trimming and J lost 0 bases, with 9 bases between them. In nucleotides, the CDR3 is TGCGCCAGCAGCCAAGATACGACGGCAGCCAAAAACATTCAGTACTTC. Residues: CASSQDTTAAKNIQYF.

The chain uses TRBV11-2 and TRBJ1-3; D perhaps matches TRBD1 (6 bases). The ends were cut back, 5 bases at V and 2 bases at J, with 16 bases in the middle. The CDR3 runs to 16 residues. The germline V gene encodes CDR1 SGHAT and CDR2 FQNNGV. This CDR3 is CASSTPTGLAGNTIYF. The CDR3 coding sequence is TGTGCCAGCAGCACTCCCACAGGGCTAGCTGGAAACACCATATATTTT. Looking up the rest from reference TRBV11-2 and TRBJ1-3 gives the full variable domain: EAGVAQSPRYKIIEKRQSVAFWCNPISGHATLYWYQQILGQGPKLLIQFQNNGVVDDSQLPKDRFSAERLKGVDSTLKIQPAKLEDSAVYLCASSTPTGLAGNTIYFGEGSWLTVV.

The chain uses TRBV5-4 and TRBJ2-7; a weak D match, TRBD1 (6 bases). The CDR3 totals 14 residues. V was pared by 8 bases and J by 0 bases, with 15 bases between. Germline V CDR1 and CDR2: SGHNT, YYREEE (reference sequence). CDR3 sequence: CASNVEGVSYEQYV. The DNA of the CDR3 is TGTGCCAGTAACGTCGAGGGGGTCTCCTACGAGCAGTACGTC.

V is TRBV5-1 and J is TRBJ1-2, with 7 bases matching TRBD1. CDR3 length: 13 amino acids. CDR1 SGHRS and CDR2 YFSETQ come from the germline V gene. V was pared by 4 bases and J by 8 bases, with 8 bases of the junction left unmatched. CDR3 in DNA: TGCGCCAGCAGCACCCAGGGGGAAAAGGGCTACACCTTC. Its protein product is CASSTQGEKGYTF.

The chain employs TRBV4-1 and TRBJ2-5, with 7 bases that match TRBD1. V was pared by 3 bases and J by 5 bases, with 12 bases of the junction left unmatched. Germline assignment: CDR1 MGHRA and CDR2 YSYEKL. The CDR3 contains 16 residues. The CDR3 loop is CASSQPTDRDKETQYF. The CDR3 region has the DNA TGCGCCAGCAGCCAGCCCACTGACAGGGATAAGGAGACCCAGTACTTC.

The genes are TRBV7-9 and TRBJ2-3, with a possible D match to TRBD1 (6 bases). Germline CDR1 reads SEHNR; CDR2 reads FQNEAQ (reference sequence). The CDR3 is 12 residues long. Trimming shortened V by 5 bases and J by 11 bases, and 14 bases separated the two germline ends. Here the CDR3 reads CASSTRQAGQYF. DNA of the CDR3: TGTGCCAGCAGCACTCGACAGGCCGGGCAGTATTTT.

The rearrangement uses TRBV27 and TRBJ2-4, with a tentative D call TRBD1 (6 bases). V shed 5 bases and J shed 0 bases, with 11 bases lying between them. Germline values: CDR1 MNHEY, CDR2 SMNVEV (reference sequence). The CDR3 totals 15 residues. For the CDR3, the DNA is TGTGCCAGCAGTCCCACAGGGACAGCCAAAAACATTCAGTACTTC. This sequence encodes CASSPTGTAKNIQYF.

The V call is TRBV7-9, the J call TRBJ2-3; D may be TRBD2 (6 bases). Germline V gene sequence: CDR1 SEHNR, CDR2 FQNEAQ (reference sequence). Deletions cut 5 bases from V and 5 bases from J, with 17 bases between. The CDR3 is 15 amino acids. The CDR3 reads CASSPMGTGGDTQYF. CDR3 nucleotides: TGTGCCAGCAGCCCCATGGGGACTGGAGGAGATACGCAGTATTTT.

The V and J genes are TRBV7-2 and TRBJ2-7, with D possibly matching TRBD2 (5 bases). The V end lost 8 bases, the J end lost 0 bases, and 14 bases lay between the germline ends. CDR1 and CDR2 from the germline V gene are SGHTA and FQGNSA. The CDR3 totals 14 residues. The CDR3 spells CASLQSAGSYEQYF. The CDR3 DNA reads as TGTGCCAGCCTCCAGTCGGCGGGCTCCTACGAGCAGTACTTC.

This clone was counted only a few times. The J gene is TRBJ1-4, the V gene TRBV9; D possibly corresponds to TRBD1 (5 bases). CDR1 SGDLS and CDR2 YYNGEE come from the germline V gene. The CDR3 is 18 amino acids. Trimming removed 0 bases at V and 8 bases at J, with 23 bases between. CDR3 sequence (DNA): TGTGCCAGCAGCGTAGGGTTGGGGGGAGAAGGGCTTGGGGAAAAACTGTTTTTT. Amino acid sequence: CASSVGLGGEGLGEKLFF.

The genes are TRBV5-1 and TRBJ2-1; 13 bases are shared with TRBD2. The junction had 4 bases not matched to a gene; V was cut back by 4 bases and J by 9 bases. The CDR3 loop spans 14 amino acids. The germline CDR1 and CDR2 sequences are SGHRS and YFSETQ. The CDR3 here is CASSQGLAGREQFF. CDR3 DNA sequence: TGCGCCAGCAGCCAGGGACTAGCGGGACGTGAGCAGTTCTTC. Together with reference TRBV5-1 and TRBJ2-1, the CDR3 gives the full variable domain: KAGVTQTPRYLIKTRGQQVTLSCSPISGHRSVSWYQQTPGQGLQFLFEYFSETQRNKGNFPGRFSGRQFSNSRSEMNVSTLELGDSALYLCASSQGLAGREQFFGPGTRLTVL.

CDR3 DNA sequence: TGTGCCAGCAGTCTCAGGGGGAATTCACCCCTCCACTTT. It yields the protein CASSLRGNSPLHF. The chain combines TRBV27 with TRBJ1-6; 7 positions agree with TRBD1. V lost 5 bases, J lost 7 bases, and 2 bases stayed unmatched. The CDR3 has 13 residues. Germline-derived CDR1 and CDR2 are MNHEY and SMNVEV (reference sequence).